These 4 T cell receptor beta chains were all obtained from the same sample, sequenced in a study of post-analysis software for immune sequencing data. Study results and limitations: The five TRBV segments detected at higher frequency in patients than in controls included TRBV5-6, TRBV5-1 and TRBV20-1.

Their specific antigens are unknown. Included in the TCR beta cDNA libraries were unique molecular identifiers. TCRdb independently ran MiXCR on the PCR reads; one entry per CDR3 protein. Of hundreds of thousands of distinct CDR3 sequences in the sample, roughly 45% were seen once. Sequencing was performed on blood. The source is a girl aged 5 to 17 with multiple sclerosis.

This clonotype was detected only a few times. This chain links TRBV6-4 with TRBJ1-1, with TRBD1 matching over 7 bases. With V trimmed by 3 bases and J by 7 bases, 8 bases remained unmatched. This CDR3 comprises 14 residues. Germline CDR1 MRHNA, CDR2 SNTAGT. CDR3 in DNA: TGTGCCAGCAGTGAGATGGGGGACAGAGATGAAGCTTTCTTT. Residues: CASSEMGDRDEAFF.

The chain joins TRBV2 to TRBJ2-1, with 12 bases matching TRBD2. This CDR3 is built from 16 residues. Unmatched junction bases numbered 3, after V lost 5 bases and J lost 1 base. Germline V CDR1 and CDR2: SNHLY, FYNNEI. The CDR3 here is CASSMTSGRSYNEQFF. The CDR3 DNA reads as TGTGCCAGCAGTATGACTAGCGGGAGATCCTACAATGAGCAGTTCTTC.

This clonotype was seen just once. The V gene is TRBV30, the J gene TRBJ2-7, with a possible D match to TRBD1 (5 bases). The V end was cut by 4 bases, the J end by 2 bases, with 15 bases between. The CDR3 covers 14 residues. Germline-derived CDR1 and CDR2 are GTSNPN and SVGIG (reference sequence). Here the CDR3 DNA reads TGTGCCTGGAACAATAGGACAATACCCTACGAGCAGTACTTC. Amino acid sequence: CAWNNRTIPYEQYF. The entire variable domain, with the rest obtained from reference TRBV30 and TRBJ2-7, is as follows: SQTIHQWPATLVQPVGSPLSLECTVEGTSNPNLYWYRQAAGRGLQLLFYSVGIGQISSEVPQNLSASRPQDRQFILSSKKLLLSDSGFYLCAWNNRTIPYEQYFGPGTRLTVT.

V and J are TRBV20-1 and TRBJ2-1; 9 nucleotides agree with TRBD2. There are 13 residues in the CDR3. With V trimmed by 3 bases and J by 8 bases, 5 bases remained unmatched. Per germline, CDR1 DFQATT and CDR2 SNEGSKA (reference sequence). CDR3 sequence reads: CSARGTSLDEQFF. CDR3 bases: TGCAGTGCTAGGGGGACTAGCCTCGATGAGCAGTTCTTC.